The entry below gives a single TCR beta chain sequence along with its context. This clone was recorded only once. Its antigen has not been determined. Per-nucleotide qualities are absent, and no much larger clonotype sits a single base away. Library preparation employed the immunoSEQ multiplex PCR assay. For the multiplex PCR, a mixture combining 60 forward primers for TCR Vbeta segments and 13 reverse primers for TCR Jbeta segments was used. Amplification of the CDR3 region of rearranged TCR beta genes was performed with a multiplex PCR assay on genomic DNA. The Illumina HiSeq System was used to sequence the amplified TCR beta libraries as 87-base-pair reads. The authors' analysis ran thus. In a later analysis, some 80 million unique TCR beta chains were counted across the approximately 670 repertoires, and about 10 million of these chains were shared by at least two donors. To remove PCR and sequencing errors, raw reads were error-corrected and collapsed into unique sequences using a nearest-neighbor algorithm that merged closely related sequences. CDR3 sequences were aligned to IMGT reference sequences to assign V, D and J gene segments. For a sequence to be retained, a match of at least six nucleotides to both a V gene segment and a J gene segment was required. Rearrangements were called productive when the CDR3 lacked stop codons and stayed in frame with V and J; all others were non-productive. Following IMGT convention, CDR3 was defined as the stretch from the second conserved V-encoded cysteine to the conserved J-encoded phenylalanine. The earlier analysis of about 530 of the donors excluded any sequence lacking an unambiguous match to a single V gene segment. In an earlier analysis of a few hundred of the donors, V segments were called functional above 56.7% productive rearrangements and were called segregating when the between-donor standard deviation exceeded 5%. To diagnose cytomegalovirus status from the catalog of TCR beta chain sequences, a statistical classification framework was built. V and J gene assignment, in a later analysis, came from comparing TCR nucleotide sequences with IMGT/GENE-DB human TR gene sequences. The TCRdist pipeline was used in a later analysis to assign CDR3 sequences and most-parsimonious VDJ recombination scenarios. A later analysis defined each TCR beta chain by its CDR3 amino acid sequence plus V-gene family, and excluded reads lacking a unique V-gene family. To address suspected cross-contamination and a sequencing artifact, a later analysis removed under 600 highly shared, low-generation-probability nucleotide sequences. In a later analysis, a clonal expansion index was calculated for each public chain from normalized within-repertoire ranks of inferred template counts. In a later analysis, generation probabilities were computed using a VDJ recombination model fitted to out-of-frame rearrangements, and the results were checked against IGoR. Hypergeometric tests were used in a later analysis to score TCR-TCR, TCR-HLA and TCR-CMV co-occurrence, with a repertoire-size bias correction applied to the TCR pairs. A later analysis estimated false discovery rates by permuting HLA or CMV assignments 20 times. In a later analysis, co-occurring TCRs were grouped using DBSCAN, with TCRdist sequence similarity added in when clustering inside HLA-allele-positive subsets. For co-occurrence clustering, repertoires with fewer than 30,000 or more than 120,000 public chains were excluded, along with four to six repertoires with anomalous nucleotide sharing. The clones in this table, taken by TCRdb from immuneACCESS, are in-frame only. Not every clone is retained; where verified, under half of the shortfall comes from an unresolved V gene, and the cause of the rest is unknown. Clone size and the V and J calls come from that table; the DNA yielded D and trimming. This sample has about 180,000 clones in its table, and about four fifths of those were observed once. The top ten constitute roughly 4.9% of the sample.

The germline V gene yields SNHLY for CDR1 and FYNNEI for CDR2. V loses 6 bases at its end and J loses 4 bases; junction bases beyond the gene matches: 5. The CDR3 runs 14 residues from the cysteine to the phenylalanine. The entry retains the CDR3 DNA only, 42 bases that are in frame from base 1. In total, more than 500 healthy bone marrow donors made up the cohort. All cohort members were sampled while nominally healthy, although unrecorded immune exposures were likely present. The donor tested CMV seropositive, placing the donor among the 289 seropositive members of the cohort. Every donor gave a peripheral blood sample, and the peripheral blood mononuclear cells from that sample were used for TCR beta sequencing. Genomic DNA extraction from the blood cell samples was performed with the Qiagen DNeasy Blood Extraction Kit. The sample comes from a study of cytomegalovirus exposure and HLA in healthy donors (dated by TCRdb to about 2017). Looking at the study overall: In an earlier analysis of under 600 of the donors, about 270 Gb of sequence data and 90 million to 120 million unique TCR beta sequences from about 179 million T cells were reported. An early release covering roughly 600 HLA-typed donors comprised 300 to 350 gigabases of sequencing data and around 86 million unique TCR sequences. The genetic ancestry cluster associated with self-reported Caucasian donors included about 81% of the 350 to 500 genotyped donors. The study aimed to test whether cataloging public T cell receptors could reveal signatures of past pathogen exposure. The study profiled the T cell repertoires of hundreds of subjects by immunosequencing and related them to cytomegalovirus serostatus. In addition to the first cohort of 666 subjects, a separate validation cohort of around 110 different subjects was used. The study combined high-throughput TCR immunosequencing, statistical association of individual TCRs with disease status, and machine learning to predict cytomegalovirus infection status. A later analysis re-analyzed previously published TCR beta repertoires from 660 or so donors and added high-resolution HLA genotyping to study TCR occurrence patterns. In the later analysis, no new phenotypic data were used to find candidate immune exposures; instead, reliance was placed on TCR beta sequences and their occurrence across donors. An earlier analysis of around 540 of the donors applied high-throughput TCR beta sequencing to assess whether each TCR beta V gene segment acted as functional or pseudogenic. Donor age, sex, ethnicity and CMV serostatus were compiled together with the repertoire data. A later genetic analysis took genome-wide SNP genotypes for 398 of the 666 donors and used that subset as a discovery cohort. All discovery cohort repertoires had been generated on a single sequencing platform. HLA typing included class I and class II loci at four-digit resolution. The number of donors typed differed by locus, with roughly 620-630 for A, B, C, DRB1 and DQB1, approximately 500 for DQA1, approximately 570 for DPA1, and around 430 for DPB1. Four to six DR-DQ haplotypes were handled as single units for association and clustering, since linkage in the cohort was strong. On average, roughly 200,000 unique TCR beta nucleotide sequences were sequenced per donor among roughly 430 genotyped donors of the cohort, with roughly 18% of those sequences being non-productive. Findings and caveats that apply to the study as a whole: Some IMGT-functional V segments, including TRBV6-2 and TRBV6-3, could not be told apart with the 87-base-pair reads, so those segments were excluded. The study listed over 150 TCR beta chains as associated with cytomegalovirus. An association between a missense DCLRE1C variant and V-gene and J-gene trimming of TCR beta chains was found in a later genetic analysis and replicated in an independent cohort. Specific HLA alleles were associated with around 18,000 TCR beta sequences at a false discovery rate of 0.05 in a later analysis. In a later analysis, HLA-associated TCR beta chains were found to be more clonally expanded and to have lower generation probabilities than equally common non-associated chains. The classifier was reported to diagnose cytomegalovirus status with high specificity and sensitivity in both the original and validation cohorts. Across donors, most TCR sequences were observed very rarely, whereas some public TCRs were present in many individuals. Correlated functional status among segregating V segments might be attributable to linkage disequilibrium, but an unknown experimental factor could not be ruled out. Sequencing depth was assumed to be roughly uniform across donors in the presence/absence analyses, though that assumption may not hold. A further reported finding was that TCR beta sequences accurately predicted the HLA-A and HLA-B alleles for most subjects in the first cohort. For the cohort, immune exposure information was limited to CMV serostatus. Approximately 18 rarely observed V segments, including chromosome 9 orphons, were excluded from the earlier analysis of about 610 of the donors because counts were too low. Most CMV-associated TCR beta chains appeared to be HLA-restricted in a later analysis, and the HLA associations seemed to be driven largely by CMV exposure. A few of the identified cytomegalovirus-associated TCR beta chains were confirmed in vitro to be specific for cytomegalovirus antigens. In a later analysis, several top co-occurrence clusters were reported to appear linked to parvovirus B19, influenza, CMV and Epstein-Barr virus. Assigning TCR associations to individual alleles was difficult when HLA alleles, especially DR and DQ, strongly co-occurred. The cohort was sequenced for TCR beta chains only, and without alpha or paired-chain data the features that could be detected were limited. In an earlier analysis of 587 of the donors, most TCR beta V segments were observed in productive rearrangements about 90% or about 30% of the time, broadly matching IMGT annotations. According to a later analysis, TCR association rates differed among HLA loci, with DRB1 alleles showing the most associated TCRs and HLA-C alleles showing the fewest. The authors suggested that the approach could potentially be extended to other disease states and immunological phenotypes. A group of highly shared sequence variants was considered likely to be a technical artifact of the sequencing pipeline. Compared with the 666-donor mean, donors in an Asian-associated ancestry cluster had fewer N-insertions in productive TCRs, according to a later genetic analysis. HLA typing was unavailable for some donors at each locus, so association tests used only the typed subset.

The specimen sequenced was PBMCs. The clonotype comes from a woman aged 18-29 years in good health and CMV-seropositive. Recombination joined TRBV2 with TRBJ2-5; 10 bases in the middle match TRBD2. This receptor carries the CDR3 CASRLAGWLETQYF. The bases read TGTGCCAGCAGACTAGCGGGGTGGCTAGAGACCCAGTACTTC.